This T cell receptor (beta chain) stems from a study of blood T cells in healthy people across ages. Regarding the study as a whole: Per million T cells, the diversity of TCR beta decreased roughly linearly as age advanced. The lack of PBMC sorting stopped any conclusive naive versus antigen-experienced comparison.

Combining a sample-barcoded 5' primer with a J-beta primer mix, a second PCR ran for roughly 7 to 12 cycles. Sequencing yielded, for each sample, at least 3 million paired-end reads carrying CDR3. Each CDR3 protein gets one entry after TCRdb re-called the 5' RACE reads with MiXCR. The sample has hundreds of thousands of distinct CDR3 sequences; approximately 31% are singletons. Of note for this clonotype: The target antigen is unknown.

Germline V gives CDR1 SGHRS, CDR2 YFSETQ. The CDR3 has 17 residues. Trimming took 7 bases from V and 0 from J, leaving 17 bases between them. This rearrangement joins TRBV5-1 to TRBJ2-6; D is ambiguous. The source of this sequence is a woman at least 80 years old in good health. Material for sequencing was blood. CDR3 loop: CASPSPADPSGANVLTF. The CDR3 nucleotides are TGCGCCAGCCCCTCCCCTGCGGACCCCTCTGGGGCCAACGTCCTGACTTTC.